This TCR beta chain was documented in a study of beta chain features in type 1 diabetes. This CDR3 has 15 amino acids. V lost 8 bases to trimming and J lost 0 bases, with 16 bases between them. Germline CDR1 and CDR2: MGHDK and SYGVNS. The authors sorted CD4+ naive, central memory, regulatory and stem cell-like memory cells via CD45RO/CCR7/CD25/CD127/CD95/CD27. Study results and caveats: Shorter TCRB CDR3s, moderately but significantly so, were found in Type 1 diabetes patients in all four CD4+ subsets. Within patients, naive, central memory and Treg TCRB repertoires seemed more similar than within healthy donors. PCR might pick shorter templates more often, in the same way for patients and controls.

This clone was seen only a few times. Its antigen remains unidentified. As every portion of the isolated RNA was reverse transcribed, the sequencing read expressed TCRB transcripts. Clones were sequenced by immunoSEQ multiplex PCR, and TCRdb holds only the in-frame ones, with some missing. The sample lists approximately 400,000 clones, around 15% occurring once. This receptor was identified in a woman aged 18-35 years in good health. The material sequenced was naive CD4+ T cells from blood. J is TRBJ1-1 and V is TRBV25-1, with no clear D. CDR3 bases: TGTGCCAGCTCCGCCTGGGCAGAGATGAACACTGAAGCTTTCTTT. Its protein is CASSAWAEMNTEAFF.